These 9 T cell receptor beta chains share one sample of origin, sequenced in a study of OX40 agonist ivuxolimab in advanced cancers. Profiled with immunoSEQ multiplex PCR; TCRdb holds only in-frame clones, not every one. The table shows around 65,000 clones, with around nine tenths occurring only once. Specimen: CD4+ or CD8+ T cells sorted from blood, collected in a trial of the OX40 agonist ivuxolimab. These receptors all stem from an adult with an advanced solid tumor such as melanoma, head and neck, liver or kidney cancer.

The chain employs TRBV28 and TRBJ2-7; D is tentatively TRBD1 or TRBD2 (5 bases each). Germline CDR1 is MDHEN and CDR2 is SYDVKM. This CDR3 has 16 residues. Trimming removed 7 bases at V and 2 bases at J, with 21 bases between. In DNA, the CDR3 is TGTGCCAGCAACCCTCGCGGCCTCTCGGGACCCTACGAGCAGTACTTC. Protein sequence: CASNPRGLSGPYEQYF.

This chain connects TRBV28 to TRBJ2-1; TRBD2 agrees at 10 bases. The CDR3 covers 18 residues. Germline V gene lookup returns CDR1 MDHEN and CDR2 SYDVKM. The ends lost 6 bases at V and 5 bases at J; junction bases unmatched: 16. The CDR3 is CASRPLAGVSLADNEQFF. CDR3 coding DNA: TGTGCCAGCAGGCCCCTAGCGGGAGTAAGTTTAGCAGACAATGAGCAGTTCTTC. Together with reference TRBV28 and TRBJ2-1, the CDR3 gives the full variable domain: DVKVTQSSRYLVKRTGEKVFLECVQDMDHENMFWYRQDPGLGLRLIYFSYDVKMKEKGDIPEGYSVSREKKERFSLILESASTNQTSMYLCASRPLAGVSLADNEQFFGPGTRLTVL.

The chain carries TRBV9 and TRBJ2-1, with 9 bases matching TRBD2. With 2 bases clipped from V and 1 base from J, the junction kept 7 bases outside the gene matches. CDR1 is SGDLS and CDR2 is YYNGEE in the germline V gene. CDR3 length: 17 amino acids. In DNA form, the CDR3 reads TGTGCCAGCAGCGTCAAAATAGCGGGAGAATCCTACAATGAGCAGTTCTTC. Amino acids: CASSVKIAGESYNEQFF. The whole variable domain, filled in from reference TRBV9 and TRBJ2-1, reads DSGVTQTPKHLITATGQRVTLRCSPRSGDLSVYWYQQSLDQGLQFLIQYYNGEERAKGNILERFSAQQFPDLHSELNLSSLELGDSALYFCASSVKIAGESYNEQFFGPGTRLTVL.

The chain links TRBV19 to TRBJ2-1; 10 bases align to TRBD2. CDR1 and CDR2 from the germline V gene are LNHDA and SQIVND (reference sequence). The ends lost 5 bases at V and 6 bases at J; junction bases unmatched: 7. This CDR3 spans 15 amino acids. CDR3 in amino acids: CASSGLAGVINEQFF. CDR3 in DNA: TGTGCCAGTAGTGGGCTAGCGGGAGTTATCAATGAGCAGTTCTTC.

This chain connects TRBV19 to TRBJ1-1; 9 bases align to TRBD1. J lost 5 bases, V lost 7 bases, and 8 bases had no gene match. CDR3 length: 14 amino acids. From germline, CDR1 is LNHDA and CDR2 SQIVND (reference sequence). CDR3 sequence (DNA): TGTGCCAGTACCCAAGGAGACAGGGGGACTGAAGCTTTCTTT. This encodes CASTQGDRGTEAFF.

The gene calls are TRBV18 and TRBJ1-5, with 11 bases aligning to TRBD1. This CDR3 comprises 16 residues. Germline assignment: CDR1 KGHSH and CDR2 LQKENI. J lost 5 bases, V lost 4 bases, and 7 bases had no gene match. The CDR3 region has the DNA TGTGCCAGCTCACTATGGGACAGGGGGACACATCAGCCCCAGCATTTT. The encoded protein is CASSLWDRGTHQPQHF.

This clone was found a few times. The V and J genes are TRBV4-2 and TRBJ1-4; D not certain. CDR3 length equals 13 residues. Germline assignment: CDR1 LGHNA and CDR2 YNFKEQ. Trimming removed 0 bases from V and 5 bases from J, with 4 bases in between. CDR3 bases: TGTGCCAGCAGCCAAGATATCAATGAAAAACTGTTTTTT. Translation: CASSQDINEKLFF.

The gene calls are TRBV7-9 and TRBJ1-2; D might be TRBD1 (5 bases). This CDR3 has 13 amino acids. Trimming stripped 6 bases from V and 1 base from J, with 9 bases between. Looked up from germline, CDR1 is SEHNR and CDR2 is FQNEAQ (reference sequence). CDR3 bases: TGTGCCAGCAGGGGGGAAGATAACTATGGCTACACCTTC. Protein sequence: CASRGEDNYGYTF.

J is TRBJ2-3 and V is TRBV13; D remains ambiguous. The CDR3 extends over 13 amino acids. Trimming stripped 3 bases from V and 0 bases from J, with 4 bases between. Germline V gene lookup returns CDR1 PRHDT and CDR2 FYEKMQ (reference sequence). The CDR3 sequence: CASSFDSTDTQYF. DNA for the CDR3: TGTGCCAGCAGCTTCGACAGCACAGATACGCAGTATTTT.